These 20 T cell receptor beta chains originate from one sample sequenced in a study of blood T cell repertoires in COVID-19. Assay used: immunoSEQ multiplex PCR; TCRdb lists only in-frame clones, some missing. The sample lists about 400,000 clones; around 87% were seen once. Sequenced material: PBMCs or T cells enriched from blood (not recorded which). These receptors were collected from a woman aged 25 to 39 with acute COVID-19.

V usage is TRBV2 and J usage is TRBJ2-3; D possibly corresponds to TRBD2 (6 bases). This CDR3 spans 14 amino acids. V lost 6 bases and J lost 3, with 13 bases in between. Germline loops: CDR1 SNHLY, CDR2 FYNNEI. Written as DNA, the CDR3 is TGTGCCAGCAGGCGGGACGGCGGGACAGATACGCAGTATTTT. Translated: CASRRDGGTDTQYF.

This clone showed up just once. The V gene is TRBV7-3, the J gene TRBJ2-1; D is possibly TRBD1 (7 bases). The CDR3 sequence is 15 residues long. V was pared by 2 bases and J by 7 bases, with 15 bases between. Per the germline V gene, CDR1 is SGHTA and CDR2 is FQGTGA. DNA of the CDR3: TGTGCCAGCAGCTTAGGCCAGGGGGGTGGAAATGAGCAGTTCTTC. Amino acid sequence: CASSLGQGGGNEQFF.

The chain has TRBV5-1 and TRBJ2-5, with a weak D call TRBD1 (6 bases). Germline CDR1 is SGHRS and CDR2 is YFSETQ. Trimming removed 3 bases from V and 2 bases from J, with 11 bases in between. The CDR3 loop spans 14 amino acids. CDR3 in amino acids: CASSWGTKQETQYF. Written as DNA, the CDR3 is TGCGCCAGCAGCTGGGGGACAAAACAAGAGACCCAGTACTTC.

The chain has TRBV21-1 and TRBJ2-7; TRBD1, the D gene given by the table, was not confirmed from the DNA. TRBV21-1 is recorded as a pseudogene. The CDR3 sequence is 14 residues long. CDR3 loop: CASSPRDRGEEQYF. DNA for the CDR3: TGTGCCAGCAGCCCTAGGGACAGGGGCGAGGAGCAGTACTTC.

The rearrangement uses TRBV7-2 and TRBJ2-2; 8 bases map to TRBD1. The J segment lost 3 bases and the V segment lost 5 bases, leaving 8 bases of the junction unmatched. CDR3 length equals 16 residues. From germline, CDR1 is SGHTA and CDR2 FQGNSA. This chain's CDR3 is CASSPGQGIYTGELFF. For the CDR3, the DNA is TGTGCCAGCAGCCCTGGACAGGGCATTTACACCGGGGAGCTGTTTTTT. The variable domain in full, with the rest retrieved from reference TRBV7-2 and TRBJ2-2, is GAGVSQSPSNKVTEKGKDVELRCDPISGHTALYWYRQSLGQGLEFLIYFQGNSAPDKSGLPSDRFSAERTGGSVSTLTIQRTQQEDSAVYLCASSPGQGIYTGELFFGEGSRLTVL.

The DNA for the CDR3 is TGTGCCACCAGTGATTACAGCGGGGGGGCGGGTACGCAGTATTTT. Amino acid sequence: CATSDYSGGAGTQYF. The gene calls are TRBV24-1 and TRBJ2-3; 10 bases are a match to TRBD2. The V and J ends lost 2 bases and 8 bases, in that order; junction bases with no gene match: 6. The CDR3 length is 15 residues. Germline assignment: CDR1 KGHDR and CDR2 SFDVKD.

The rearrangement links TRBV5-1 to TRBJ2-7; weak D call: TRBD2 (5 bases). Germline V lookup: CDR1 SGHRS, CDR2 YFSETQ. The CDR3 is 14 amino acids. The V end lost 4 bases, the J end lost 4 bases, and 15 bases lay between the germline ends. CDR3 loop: CASSAQTPGYEQYF. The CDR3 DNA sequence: TGCGCCAGCAGCGCACAGACACCGGGGTACGAGCAGTACTTC. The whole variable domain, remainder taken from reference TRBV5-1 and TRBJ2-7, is KAGVTQTPRYLIKTRGQQVTLSCSPISGHRSVSWYQQTPGQGLQFLFEYFSETQRNKGNFPGRFSGRQFSNSRSEMNVSTLELGDSALYLCASSAQTPGYEQYFGPGTRLTVT.

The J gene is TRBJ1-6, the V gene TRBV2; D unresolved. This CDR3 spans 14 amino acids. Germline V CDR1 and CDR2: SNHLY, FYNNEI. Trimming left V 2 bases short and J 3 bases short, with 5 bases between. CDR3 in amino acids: CASSEQVYNSPLHF. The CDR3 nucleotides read TGTGCCAGCAGTGAACAGGTCTATAATTCACCCCTCCACTTT. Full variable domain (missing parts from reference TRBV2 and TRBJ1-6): EPEVTQTPSHQVTQMGQEVILRCVPISNHLYFYWYRQILGQKVEFLVSFYNNEISEKSEIFDDQFSVERPDGSNFTLKIRSTKLEDSAMYFCASSEQVYNSPLHFGNGTRLTVT.

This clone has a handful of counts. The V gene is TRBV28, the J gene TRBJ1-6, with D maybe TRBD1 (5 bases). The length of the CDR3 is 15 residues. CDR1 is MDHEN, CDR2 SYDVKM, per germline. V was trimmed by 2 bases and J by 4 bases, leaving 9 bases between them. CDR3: CASSLLGGYNSPLHF. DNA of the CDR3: TGTGCCAGCAGTTTACTCGGGGGATATAATTCACCCCTCCACTTT. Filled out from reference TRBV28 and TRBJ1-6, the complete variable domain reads DVKVTQSSRYLVKRTGEKVFLECVQDMDHENMFWYRQDPGLGLRLIYFSYDVKMKEKGDIPEGYSVSREKKERFSLILESASTNQTSMYLCASSLLGGYNSPLHFGNGTRLTVT.

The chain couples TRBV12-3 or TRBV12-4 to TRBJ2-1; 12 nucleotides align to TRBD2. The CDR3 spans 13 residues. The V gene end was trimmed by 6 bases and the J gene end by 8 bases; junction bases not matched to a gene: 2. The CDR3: CASSPSGGDEQFF. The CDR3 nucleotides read TGTGCCAGCAGCCCTAGCGGGGGGGATGAGCAGTTCTTC.

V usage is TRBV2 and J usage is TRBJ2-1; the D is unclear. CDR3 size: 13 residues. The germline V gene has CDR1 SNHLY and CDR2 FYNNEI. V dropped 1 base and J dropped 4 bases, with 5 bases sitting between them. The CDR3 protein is CASSEVRYNEQFF. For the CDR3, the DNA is TGTGCCAGCAGTGAAGTTCGGTACAATGAGCAGTTCTTC.

CDR3 sequence reads: CASSLGRVYEQYF. CDR3 in DNA: TGTGCCAGCAGCCTCGGCAGGGTCTACGAGCAGTACTTC. This sequence joins TRBV5-6 and TRBJ2-7; D is possibly TRBD1 (5 bases). The CDR3 contains 13 residues. CDR1 is SGHDT, CDR2 YYEEEE, per germline. V lost 4 bases and J 3 bases, leaving 11 bases between the germline ends.

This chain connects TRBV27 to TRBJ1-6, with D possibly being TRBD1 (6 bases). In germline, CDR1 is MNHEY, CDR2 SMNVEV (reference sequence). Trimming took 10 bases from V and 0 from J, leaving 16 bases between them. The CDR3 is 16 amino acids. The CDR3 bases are TGTGCCACCAAGCAGGGGTGGAGCTCCTATAATTCACCCCTCCACTTT. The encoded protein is CATKQGWSSYNSPLHF.

The CDR3 DNA reads as TGTGCCTGGCGTCAGGGGTGGCCCTCCTACGAGCAGTACTTC. Translating it yields CAWRQGWPSYEQYF. The gene calls are TRBV30 and TRBJ2-7, with a weak D call TRBD1 (6 bases). The CDR3 consists of 14 residues. Looked up from germline, CDR1 is GTSNPN and CDR2 is SVGIG (reference sequence). V was cut by 5 bases and J by 0 bases, with 14 bases left in between.

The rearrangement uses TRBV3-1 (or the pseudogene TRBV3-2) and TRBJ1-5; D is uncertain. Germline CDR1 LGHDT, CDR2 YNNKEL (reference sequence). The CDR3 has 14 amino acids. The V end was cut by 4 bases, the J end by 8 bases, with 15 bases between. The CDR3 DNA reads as TGTGCCAGCAGCCCTCGTGGACGGGGAGAGCCCCAGCATTTT. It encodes CASSPRGRGEPQHF.

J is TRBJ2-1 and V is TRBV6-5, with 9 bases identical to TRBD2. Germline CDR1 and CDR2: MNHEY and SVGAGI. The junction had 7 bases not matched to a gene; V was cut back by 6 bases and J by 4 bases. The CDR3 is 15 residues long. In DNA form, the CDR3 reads TGTGCCAGCAGCACGGCTAGCGGGGAATACAATGAGCAGTTCTTC. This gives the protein CASSTASGEYNEQFF.

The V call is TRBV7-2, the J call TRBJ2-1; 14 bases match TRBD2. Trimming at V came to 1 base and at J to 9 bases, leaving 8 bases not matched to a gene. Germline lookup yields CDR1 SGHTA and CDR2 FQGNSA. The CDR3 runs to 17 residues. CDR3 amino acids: CASSLVRLAGGPGEQFF. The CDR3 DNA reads TGTGCCAGCAGCTTAGTCAGACTAGCGGGGGGGCCGGGTGAGCAGTTCTTC.

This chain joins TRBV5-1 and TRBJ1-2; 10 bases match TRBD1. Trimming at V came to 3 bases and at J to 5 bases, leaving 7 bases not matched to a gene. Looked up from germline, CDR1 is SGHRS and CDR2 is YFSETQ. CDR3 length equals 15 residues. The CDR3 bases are TGCGCCAGCAGCTCGGATCCGGGACAGGGGTATGGCTACACCTTC. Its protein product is CASSSDPGQGYGYTF.

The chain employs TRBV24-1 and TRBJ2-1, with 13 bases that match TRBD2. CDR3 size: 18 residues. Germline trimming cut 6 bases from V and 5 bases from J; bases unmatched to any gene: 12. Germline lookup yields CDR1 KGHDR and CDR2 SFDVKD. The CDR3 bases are TGTGCCACCAGTCCCACTAGCGGGGGGGCGTCATTAAACAATGAGCAGTTCTTC. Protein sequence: CATSPTSGGASLNNEQFF.

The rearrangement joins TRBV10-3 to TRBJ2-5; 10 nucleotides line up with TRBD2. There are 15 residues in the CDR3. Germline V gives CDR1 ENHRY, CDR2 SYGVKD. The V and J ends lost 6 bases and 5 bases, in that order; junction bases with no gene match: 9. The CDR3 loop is CAISPTSGFGETQYF. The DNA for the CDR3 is TGTGCCATCAGCCCGACTAGCGGGTTCGGGGAGACCCAGTACTTC.